This passage covers 5 T cell receptor beta chains from one sample sequenced in a study of monozygotic twins with inflammatory bowel disease. After re-calling the 5' RACE reads, TCRdb lists one entry per CDR3 protein, DNA absent. The sample table includes about 210,000 distinct CDR3 sequences. Input material: blood. The receptors come from a human donor with ulcerative colitis or Crohn's disease, or a healthy co-twin of an affected twin (not recorded which).

This rearrangement joins TRBV2 to TRBJ2-3. Germline loops: CDR1 SNHLY, CDR2 FYNNEI. The CDR3 extends over 14 amino acids. Here the CDR3 reads CAIGDRKSTDTQYF.

The chain couples TRBV5-6 to TRBJ1-1; the TCRdb call, TRBD1, lacks DNA for checking. Germline CDR1 is SGHDT and CDR2 is YYEEEE. This CDR3 is built from 14 residues. CDR3 region: CDSSLWDGNTEAFF.

The J gene is TRBJ1-2, the V gene TRBV6-5; as DNA is missing, the TRBD1 call by TCRdb cannot be tested. Germline V gene lookup returns CDR1 MNHEY and CDR2 SVGAGI. The CDR3 loop spans 14 amino acids. The CDR3 is CASSSPRTDYGYTF.

The rearrangement uses TRBV6-2 or TRBV6-3 and TRBJ2-3; TCRdb's D gene call, TRBD2, goes unchecked for lack of DNA. The germline gives CDR1 MNHEY, CDR2 SVGEGT. This CDR3 has 14 amino acids. The CDR3: CASRTSYSTDTQYF.

The rearrangement joins TRBV7-3 to TRBJ2-1. This CDR3 comprises 12 residues. The germline V gene has CDR1 SGHTA and CDR2 FQGTGA. The CDR3: CASSLDVGEQFF.